These 20 T cell receptor beta chains were all obtained from the same sample, sequenced in a study of T-cell memory formation after mild COVID-19. TCRdb processed the 5' RACE reads anew with MiXCR; each CDR3 protein has one entry. The table has 95,000 to 120,000 distinct CDR3 sequences, 20% to 25% seen once. The source material was PBMCs or a T cell subset sorted from them (not recorded which). These receptor sequences come from a man in his late teens or twenties who had mild COVID-19 (a few samples of this study predate the infection). Cell type and time point are not known.

The rearrangement uses TRBV4-2 and TRBJ2-2; D unclear. V lost 3 bases to trimming and J lost 4 bases, with 18 bases between them. Per germline, CDR1 LGHNA and CDR2 YNFKEQ. There are 17 residues in the CDR3. CDR3 protein: CASSHPTGFVGTGELFF. CDR3 bases: TGTGCCAGCAGCCATCCGACTGGTTTTGTCGGCACCGGGGAGCTGTTTTTT.

The genes are TRBV2 and TRBJ2-3, with a weak D call TRBD1 (7 bases). The CDR3 sequence is 17 residues long. Germline V gene lookup returns CDR1 SNHLY and CDR2 FYNNEI. The V end lost 2 bases, the J end lost 6 bases, and 21 bases lay between the germline ends. The DNA of the CDR3 is TGTGCCAGCAGTGAATCGGGAGACAGGGACGTCCCCGATACGCAGTATTTT. It codes for CASSESGDRDVPDTQYF. The full variable domain, completed using reference TRBV2 and TRBJ2-3, is EPEVTQTPSHQVTQMGQEVILRCVPISNHLYFYWYRQILGQKVEFLVSFYNNEISEKSEIFDDQFSVERPDGSNFTLKIRSTKLEDSAMYFCASSESGDRDVPDTQYFGPGTRLTVL.

This clonotype was recorded at least ten times. V gene TRBV28 combines with J gene TRBJ2-2; D possibly matches TRBD1 or TRBD2 (6 bases each). This CDR3 spans 15 amino acids. Trimming removed 3 bases from V and 7 bases from J, with 15 bases in between. CDR1 is MDHEN and CDR2 is SYDVKM in the germline V gene. The CDR3 reads CASSLTDRGLGELFF. CDR3 nucleotide sequence: TGTGCCAGCAGTTTGACTGACCGGGGGCTCGGGGAGCTGTTTTTT.

The genes are TRBV11-2 and TRBJ2-7; either TRBD1 or TRBD2 may fit D (5 bases each). CDR1 and CDR2 (germline): SGHAT, FQNNGV. There are 14 residues in the CDR3. V lost 5 bases to trimming and J lost 2 bases, with 13 bases between them. The CDR3 sequence is CASSPGTATYEQYF. In nucleotides, the CDR3 is TGTGCCAGCAGCCCAGGGACCGCTACCTACGAGCAGTACTTC.

This clonotype was observed a few times. The CDR3 is CASSSEYEQYF. The CDR3 DNA reads TGCGCCAGCAGCTCTGAGTACGAGCAGTACTTC. This chain connects TRBV5-1 to TRBJ2-7; the D is unclear. The germline V and J ends were trimmed by 3 bases and 4 bases, with 5 bases remaining between them. This CDR3 contains 11 residues. CDR1 and CDR2 (germline): SGHRS, YFSETQ.

In this sample, this clonotype turned up a few times. The chain is built from TRBV5-5 and TRBJ2-5; the D is unclear. Trimming took off 4 bases at V and 1 base at J, with 8 bases between the two ends. CDR1 SGHKS and CDR2 YYEKEE come from the germline V gene (reference sequence). This CDR3 has 13 amino acids. CDR3 amino acids: CASSTDLQETQYF. The CDR3 nucleotides are TGTGCCAGCAGCACGGACCTCCAAGAGACCCAGTACTTC.

This rearrangement joins TRBV4-1 to TRBJ2-7; possibly TRBD2 for D (6 bases). The CDR3 is 14 residues long. Germline CDR1 is MGHRA and CDR2 is YSYEKL. V lost 1 base, J lost 2 bases, and 9 bases lay in between. CDR3 in amino acids: CASSQVSGAYEQYV. The CDR3 DNA is TGCGCCAGCAGCCAAGTTAGCGGTGCCTACGAGCAGTACGTC.

The chain combines TRBV4-2 with TRBJ2-2; 11 bases map to TRBD2. J lost 3 bases, V lost 7 bases, and 7 bases had no gene match. The CDR3 has 16 residues. CDR1 LGHNA and CDR2 YNFKEQ come from the germline V gene. The CDR3: CASNDLSGGDTGELFF. The CDR3 bases are TGTGCCAGCAATGATCTTAGCGGGGGGGACACCGGGGAGCTGTTTTTT.

This sequence joins TRBV15 and TRBJ1-5; no clear D. V shed 3 bases and J shed 4 bases, with 4 bases lying between them. This CDR3 spans 12 amino acids. Germline V gene lookup returns CDR1 LNHNV and CDR2 YYDKDF (reference sequence). CDR3 DNA: TGTGCCACCAGCAGGAGTAATCAGCCCCAGCATTTT. This sequence encodes CATSRSNQPQHF.

The chain couples TRBV6-6 to TRBJ2-5, with D maybe TRBD2 (5 bases). CDR1 is MNHNY, CDR2 SVGAGI, per germline (reference sequence). Trimming cost V 0 bases and J 5 bases, with 7 bases left between them. This CDR3 region has 13 residues. Here the CDR3 reads CASSYSRGETQYF. The DNA for the CDR3 is TGTGCCAGCAGTTACTCACGCGGGGAGACCCAGTACTTC.

This sequence joins TRBV10-3 and TRBJ2-1, with D possibly being TRBD1 (7 bases). The CDR3 is 15 residues long. Germline V gene lookup returns CDR1 ENHRY and CDR2 SYGVKD. V was shortened by 4 bases and J by 9 bases, with 19 bases between the two germline ends. Here the CDR3 DNA reads TGTGCCATCAGTGCTAAGGGGGCGGGGTGGGGTGAGCAGTTCTTC. It is translated as CAISAKGAGWGEQFF.

This clonotype came up a few times. CDR3 in amino acids: CASSLGVEAKETQYF. The CDR3 coding sequence is TGTGCCAGCAGCTTGGGGGTTGAAGCGAAGGAGACCCAGTACTTC. This rearrangement joins TRBV5-4 to TRBJ2-5, with D hard to call. CDR1 is SGHNT and CDR2 is YYREEE in the germline V gene (reference sequence). The CDR3 totals 15 residues. The V end was cut by 0 bases, the J end by 5 bases, with 14 bases between.

The chain links TRBV6-2 or TRBV6-3 to TRBJ2-7; D unresolved. V lost 3 bases and J 5 bases, leaving 5 bases between the germline ends. This CDR3 spans 11 amino acids. The V gene's germline CDR1 is MNHEY and CDR2 SVGEGT. The CDR3 DNA is TGTGCCAGCAGTTATTCGGACGAGCAGTACTTC. This encodes CASSYSDEQYF.

This chain links TRBV24-1 with TRBJ2-6; the D call may be TRBD1 or TRBD2 (5 bases each). V lost 1 base to trimming and J lost 0 bases, with 15 bases between them. Germline V lookup: CDR1 KGHDR, CDR2 SFDVKD. This CDR3 is 19 amino acids long. The CDR3 reads CATSDFQGEGSSGANVLTF. The CDR3 DNA sequence: TGTGCCACCAGTGATTTTCAGGGAGAGGGAAGCTCTGGGGCCAACGTCCTGACTTTC.

The gene calls are TRBV4-3 and TRBJ2-2; weak D call: TRBD1 (6 bases). Trimming cost V 0 bases and J 3 bases, with 8 bases left between them. The V gene's germline CDR1 is LGHNA and CDR2 YSLEER. The CDR3 runs 15 residues. The CDR3 loop reads CASSQEGQYTGELFF. The CDR3 DNA reads TGCGCCAGCAGCCAAGAAGGACAGTACACCGGGGAGCTGTTTTTT.

This clonotype has more than one count but fewer than ten. V gene TRBV20-1 combines with J gene TRBJ2-7, with D possibly being TRBD1 (6 bases). The V gene's germline CDR1 is DFQATT and CDR2 SNEGSKA (reference sequence). This CDR3 has 15 amino acids. V dropped 5 bases and J dropped 0 bases, with 17 bases sitting between them. The CDR3 protein is CSAQDRDKSSYEQYF. Here the CDR3 DNA reads TGCAGTGCTCAAGACCGGGACAAGAGCTCCTACGAGCAGTACTTC.

This chain connects TRBV6-5 to TRBJ1-6, with no clear D. V dropped 0 bases and J dropped 9 bases, with 12 bases sitting between them. Germline loops: CDR1 MNHEY, CDR2 SVGAGI. The CDR3 extends over 15 amino acids. CDR3: CASSYSGSPTSPLHF. CDR3 sequence (DNA): TGTGCCAGCAGTTACTCAGGCAGCCCTACTTCACCCCTCCACTTT.

The rearrangement joins TRBV7-9 to TRBJ2-3; tentative D call: TRBD2 (5 bases). Germline CDR1 is SEHNR and CDR2 is FQNEAQ (reference sequence). With 5 bases removed from V and 3 bases from J, the gap between germline ends came to 12 bases. The CDR3 runs to 14 residues. The CDR3 DNA sequence: TGTGCCAGCAGCCCCACGGGATTGACAGATACGCAGTATTTT. Translating it yields CASSPTGLTDTQYF.

The chain uses TRBV6-5 and TRBJ2-5; maybe TRBD1 (6 bases). V was pared by 1 base and J by 2 bases, with 8 bases between. In germline, CDR1 is MNHEY, CDR2 SVGAGI. CDR3 length equals 14 residues. CDR3 region: CASSYFTGQETQYF. As DNA, the CDR3 is TGTGCCAGCAGTTACTTTACAGGGCAAGAGACCCAGTACTTC.

The rearrangement uses TRBV4-1 and TRBJ2-2, with D uncertain. The germline V gene has CDR1 MGHRA and CDR2 YSYEKL. The CDR3 is 12 residues long. Trimming left V 6 bases short and J 3 bases short, with 5 bases between. For the CDR3, the DNA is TGCGCCAGCAGTCAGCACACCGGGGAGCTGTTTTTT. Protein: CASSQHTGELFF.